Below, one TCR beta chain is given with its context. Its target is unknown. Germline CDR1 LGHNA, CDR2 YSLEER. The V end lost 1 base, the J end lost 4 bases, and 11 bases lay between the germline ends. This CDR3 is 15 amino acids long. This entry is derived from a study of PD-1 blockade in classical Hodgkin lymphoma. About the study: On a schedule of every 2 weeks, patients received nivolumab 3 mg/kg intravenously. Study observations and caveats: There remain no defined causes for the repertoire differences, which possibly reflect disease activity or prior therapy. TCR diversity in CD4+, not CD8+, cells rose significantly by C4D1.

Assay: immunoSEQ multiplex PCR; the TCRdb copy retains only in-frame clones and omits some. The sample lists over 50,000 clones; roughly 86% were seen once. Noted time point: cycle 4 day 1 (C4D1), after 6 weeks of nivolumab. Relapses following autologous stem cell transplantation were seen in all patients, with brentuximab vedotin exposure varying. This sequence was found in a human donor with classical Hodgkin lymphoma. Material: peripheral blood mononuclear cells (PBMCs), obtained before the fourth cycle of nivolumab. The rearrangement links TRBV4-3 to TRBJ1-3; a weak D match, TRBD1 (5 bases). The CDR3 bases are TGCGCCAGCAGCCAAGGCTCAGGGCGCGGAAACACCATATATTTT. Its translation is CASSQGSGRGNTIYF.